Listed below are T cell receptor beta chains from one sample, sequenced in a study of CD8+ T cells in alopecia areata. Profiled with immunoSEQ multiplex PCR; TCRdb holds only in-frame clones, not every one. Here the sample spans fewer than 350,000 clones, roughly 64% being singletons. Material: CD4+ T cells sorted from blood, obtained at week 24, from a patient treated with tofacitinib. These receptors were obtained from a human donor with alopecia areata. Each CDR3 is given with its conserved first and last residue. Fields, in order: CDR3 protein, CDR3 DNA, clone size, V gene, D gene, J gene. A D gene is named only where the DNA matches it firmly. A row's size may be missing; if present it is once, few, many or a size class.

CASSLGRWLFF TGTGCCAGCAGCTTGGGCAGGTGGCTGTTTTTT . TRBV5-6 . TRBJ2-2
CASSLDRPSYTF TGTGCCAGCAGTCTGGACAGGCCGAGCTACACCTTC . TRBV2 TRBD1 TRBJ1-2
CASSVGRGETQYF TGTGCCAGCAGCGTAGGGAGAGGGGAGACCCAGTACTTC . TRBV9 . TRBJ2-5
CASSSSADPNYNEQFF TGTGCCAGCTCATCTAGCGCCGATCCGAACTACAATGAGCAGTTCTTC . TRBV18 . TRBJ2-1
CASSKTTVRSGYTF TGTGCCAGCAGTAAGACTACGGTCCGTTCTGGCTACACCTTC . TRBV6-6 . TRBJ1-2
CAISGGQQETQYF TGTGCCATCAGTGGGGGACAGCAAGAGACCCAGTACTTC . TRBV10-3 TRBD1 TRBJ2-5
CSVGTLYGYTF TGCAGCGTCGGGACACTCTATGGCTACACCTTC . TRBV29-1 . TRBJ1-2
CASRTSAGTDTQYF TGCGCCAGCCGGACTAGCGCGGGCACAGATACGCAGTATTTT . TRBV5-1 TRBD2 TRBJ2-3
CASSLVTGETEAFF TGTGCCAGCTCGCTTGTGACAGGGGAGACTGAAGCTTTCTTT few TRBV18 TRBD1 TRBJ1-1
CAWSVGTYNEQFF TGTGCCTGGAGTGTCGGGACCTACAATGAGCAGTTCTTC . TRBV30 . TRBJ2-1
CASSVASGASTDTQYF TGTGCCAGCAGTGTGGCTAGCGGGGCTAGCACAGATACGCAGTATTTT . TRBV2 TRBD2 TRBJ2-3
CASSVGQYGYTF TGTGCCAGCAGCGTTGGACAGTATGGCTACACCTTC . TRBV9 . TRBJ1-2
CASSHGTGRVNEQFF TGTGCCAGCAGCCACGGGACAGGGAGAGTCAATGAGCAGTTCTTC few TRBV4-2 TRBD1 TRBJ2-1
CASSRPFYEQYF TGTGCCAGCTCCCGACCCTTCTACGAGCAGTACTTC . TRBV7-2 . TRBJ2-7
CASGLSTETQYF TGTGCTAGTGGTTTGAGCACGGAGACCCAGTACTTC . TRBV12-5 . TRBJ2-5
CASSRLDAGALPYQPQHF TGCGCCAGCAGTAGGCTCGACGCGGGGGCGCTGCCGTATCAGCCCCAGCATTTT . TRBV4-1 . TRBJ1-5
CASTETGASNQPQHF TGTGCCAGCACCGAGACAGGGGCCAGCAATCAGCCCCAGCATTTT few TRBV6-5 TRBD1 TRBJ1-5
CASSLDPQGGTQYF TGTGCCAGCAGTTTAGATCCCCAGGGAGGCACGCAGTATTTT . TRBV28 . TRBJ2-3
CASSMSATESSGANVLTF TGTGCCAGTAGTATGTCAGCGACAGAAAGCTCTGGGGCCAACGTCCTGACTTTC . TRBV19 . TRBJ2-6
CASSALLGQGRSGYTF TGTGCCAGCAGTGCCCTTCTAGGACAGGGGCGAAGTGGCTACACCTTC . TRBV25-1 TRBD1 TRBJ1-2
CSARANPVAFF TGCAGTGCTAGAGCCAACCCTGTAGCTTTCTTT few TRBV20-1 . TRBJ1-1
CASSFGTGPYQETQYF TGTGCCAGTAGTTTTGGGACAGGGCCGTACCAAGAGACCCAGTACTTC . TRBV19 TRBD1 TRBJ2-5
CASSSPRGGYTF TGTGCCAGCAGCTCACCCCGCGGTGGCTACACCTTC . TRBV7-3 . TRBJ1-2
CAWRRSRGYGYTF TGTGCCTGGAGGAGGAGCAGGGGCTATGGCTACACCTTC . TRBV30 . TRBJ1-2
CASSQGSSNQPQHF TGCGCCAGCAGCCAAGGTTCTAGCAATCAGCCCCAGCATTTT . TRBV4-3 . TRBJ1-5
CATSNRDSYGYTF TGTGCCACCAGCAACCGGGACAGCTATGGCTACACCTTC . TRBV15 TRBD1 TRBJ1-2
CASRERGGYEQYF TGTGCCAGCAGGGAGCGAGGGGGATACGAGCAGTACTTC few TRBV25-1 . TRBJ2-7
CAWSKRAGGYNYNSPLHF TGTGCCTGGAGCAAAAGGGCCGGCGGATACAACTATAATTCACCCCTCCACTTT . TRBV30 . TRBJ1-6
CASSPRQDAIEKLFF TGTGCCAGCAGCCCGCGACAGGACGCAATAGAAAAACTGTTTTTT few TRBV7-9 . TRBJ1-4
CASSVDRSNTEAFF TGTGCCAGCAGCGTCGACAGGTCGAACACTGAAGCTTTCTTT once TRBV9 . TRBJ1-1
CASSGWGSSTDTQYF TGCGCCAGCAGCGGTTGGGGCTCCAGCACAGATACGCAGTATTTT few TRBV4-1 . TRBJ2-3
CSVRQGNTGELFF TGCAGCGTCAGACAGGGTAACACCGGGGAGCTGTTTTTT few TRBV29-1 TRBD1 TRBJ2-2
CSVDPSGVPGGYTF TGCAGCGTTGATCCCTCAGGGGTTCCGGGGGGCTACACCTTC few TRBV29-1 . TRBJ1-2
CASSLFSHYNSPLHF TGTGCCAGCAGCCTATTCAGCCATTATAATTCACCCCTCCACTTT . TRBV5-6 . TRBJ1-6
CASRPDRGQETQYF TGTGCCAGCAGACCGGACAGGGGGCAGGAGACCCAGTACTTC . TRBV2 TRBD1 TRBJ2-5
CASRSGGGDQPQHF TGTGCCAGCAGATCCGGAGGGGGCGATCAGCCCCAGCATTTT few TRBV6-5 TRBD1 TRBJ1-5
CASSYAGQGARNEQFF TGTGCCAGCAGTTACGCAGGGCAGGGGGCGAGAAATGAGCAGTTCTTC . TRBV6-5 TRBD1 TRBJ2-1
CASSRREAYNEQFF TGTGCCAGCAGCCGCAGGGAGGCCTACAATGAGCAGTTCTTC . TRBV11-2 . TRBJ2-1
CASSSRQGHGYTF TGTGCCAGCAGCTCGCGACAGGGACATGGCTACACCTTC . TRBV7-3 TRBD1 TRBJ1-2
CASSSSRDSHYEQYF TGTGCCAGCAGCTCTTCCCGGGACAGCCACTACGAGCAGTACTTC few TRBV7-2 TRBD1 TRBJ2-7
CASSQSLVINEKLFF TGCGCCAGCAGCCAATCCCTTGTGATTAATGAAAAACTGTTTTTT . TRBV4-1 . TRBJ1-4
CASTRTTGTGELFF TGTGCCAGCACTAGGACTACGGGGACCGGGGAGCTGTTTTTT . TRBV9 . TRBJ2-2
CASSQQTGTQETQYF TGCGCCAGCAGCCAGCAGACAGGGACTCAAGAGACCCAGTACTTC . TRBV4-1 . TRBJ2-5
CATSRDPGYSYEQYF TGTGCCACCAGCAGAGATCCCGGTTATTCCTACGAGCAGTACTTC once TRBV15 . TRBJ2-7
CASSQDFQETQYF TGCGCCAGCAGCCAGGATTTCCAAGAGACCCAGTACTTC . TRBV4-1 . TRBJ2-5
CASNPRTGHPDTQYF TGTGCCAGCAACCCCAGGACAGGGCACCCAGATACGCAGTATTTT . TRBV25-1 TRBD1 TRBJ2-3
CASSLLLGEQYF TGTGCCAGCAGTTTGTTGCTGGGCGAGCAGTACTTC . TRBV25-1 . TRBJ2-7
CSVAPTRRTEAFF TGCAGCGTTGCCCCCACTCGTCGCACTGAAGCTTTCTTT once TRBV29-1 . TRBJ1-1
CAWSARAKENGYTF TGTGCCTGGAGTGCCCGTGCTAAGGAGAATGGCTACACCTTC few TRBV30 . TRBJ1-2
CASSSGTGGNQPQHF TGTGCCAGCAGTTCCGGGACAGGGGGCAATCAGCCCCAGCATTTT few TRBV2 TRBD1 TRBJ1-5
CSVDPGQGISEAFF TGCAGCGTTGATCCCGGACAGGGTATTTCTGAAGCTTTCTTT few TRBV29-1 TRBD1 TRBJ1-1
CAIKGSNSPLHF TGTGCCATCAAGGGCTCCAATTCACCCCTCCACTTT . TRBV10-3 . TRBJ1-6
CASSSNRGMKPQHF TGTGCCAGCAGCTCCAACAGGGGTATGAAGCCCCAGCATTTT many TRBV7-2 TRBD1 TRBJ1-5
CSVGAGETDTQYF TGCAGCGTTGGCGCGGGGGAGACAGATACGCAGTATTTT . TRBV29-1 TRBD2 TRBJ2-3
CASSPANQPQHF TGTGCCAGCAGCCCCGCCAATCAGCCCCAGCATTTT . TRBV7-2 . TRBJ1-5
CASSLPRGGSSYEQYF TGCGCCAGCAGCTTGCCCCGGGGCGGGAGCTCCTACGAGCAGTACTTC . TRBV5-1 TRBD2 TRBJ2-7